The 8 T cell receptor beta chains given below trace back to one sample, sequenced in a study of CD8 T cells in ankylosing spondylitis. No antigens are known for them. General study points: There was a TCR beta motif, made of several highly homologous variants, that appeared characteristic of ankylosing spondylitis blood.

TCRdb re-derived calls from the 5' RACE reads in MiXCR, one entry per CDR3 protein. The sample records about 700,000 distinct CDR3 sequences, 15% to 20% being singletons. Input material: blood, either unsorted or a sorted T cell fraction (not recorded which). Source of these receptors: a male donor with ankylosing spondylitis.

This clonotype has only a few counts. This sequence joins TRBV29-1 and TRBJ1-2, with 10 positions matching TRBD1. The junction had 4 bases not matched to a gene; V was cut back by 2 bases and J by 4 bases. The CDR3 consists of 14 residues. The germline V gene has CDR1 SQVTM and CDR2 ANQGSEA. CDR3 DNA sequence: TGCAGCGTTGAACCGGGGACAGGGGTCTATGGCTACACCTTC. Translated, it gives CSVEPGTGVYGYTF.

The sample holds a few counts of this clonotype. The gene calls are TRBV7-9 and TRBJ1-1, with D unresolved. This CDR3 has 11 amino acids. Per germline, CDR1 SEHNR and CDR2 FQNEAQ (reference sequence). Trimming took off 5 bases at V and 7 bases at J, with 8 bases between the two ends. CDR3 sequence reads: CASSPQSEAFF. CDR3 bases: TGTGCCAGCAGCCCACAGAGTGAAGCTTTCTTT.

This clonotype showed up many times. CDR3 DNA: TGCGCCAGCAGCCAAGATATCTCCTATGGCTACACCTTC. The encoded protein is CASSQDISYGYTF. The chain couples TRBV4-3 to TRBJ1-2, with no clear D. Trimming stripped 0 bases from V and 4 bases from J, with 6 bases between. Germline V gene data show CDR1 as LGHNA and CDR2 as YSLEER. The CDR3 consists of 13 residues.

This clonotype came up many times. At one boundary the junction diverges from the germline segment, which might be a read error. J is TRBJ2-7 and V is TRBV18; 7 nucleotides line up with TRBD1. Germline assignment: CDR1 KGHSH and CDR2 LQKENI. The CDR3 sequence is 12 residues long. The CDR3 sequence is CASSRDRDEQYF. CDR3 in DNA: TGTGCCAGCTCACGCGACAGGGACGAACAGTACTTC.

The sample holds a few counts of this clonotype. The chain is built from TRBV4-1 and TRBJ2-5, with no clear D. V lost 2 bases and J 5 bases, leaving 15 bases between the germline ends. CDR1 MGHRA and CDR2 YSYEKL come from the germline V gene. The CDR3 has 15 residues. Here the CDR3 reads CASSQKGLNVETQYF. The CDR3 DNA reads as TGCGCCAGCAGCCAAAAAGGGCTTAATGTGGAGACCCAGTACTTC.

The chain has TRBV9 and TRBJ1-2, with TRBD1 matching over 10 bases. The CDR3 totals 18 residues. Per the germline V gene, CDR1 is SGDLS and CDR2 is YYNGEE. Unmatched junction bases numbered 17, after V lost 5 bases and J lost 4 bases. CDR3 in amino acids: CASRGQGQGSSVLYGYTF. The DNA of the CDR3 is TGTGCCAGCAGAGGGCAGGGACAGGGGTCTTCGGTACTCTATGGCTACACCTTC.

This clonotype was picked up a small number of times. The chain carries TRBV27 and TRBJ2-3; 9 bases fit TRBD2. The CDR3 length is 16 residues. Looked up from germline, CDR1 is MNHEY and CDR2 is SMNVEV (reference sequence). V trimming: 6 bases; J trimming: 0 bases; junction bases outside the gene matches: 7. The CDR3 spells CASRRLAAPSTDTQYF. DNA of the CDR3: TGTGCCAGCAGGCGACTAGCGGCACCTAGCACAGATACGCAGTATTTT.

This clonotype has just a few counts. CDR3 loop: CSARVTGSGAGELFF. In DNA form, the CDR3 reads TGCAGTGCTAGAGTTACCGGGTCGGGGGCCGGGGAGCTGTTTTTT. V and J are TRBV20-1 and TRBJ2-2, with TRBD2 as a possible D gene (6 bases). The germline V gene has CDR1 DFQATT and CDR2 SNEGSKA (reference sequence). V lost 1 base and J 6 bases, leaving 15 bases between the germline ends. The CDR3 runs to 15 residues.